The clone carrying this T cell receptor (beta chain) was picked up a small number of times. This specimen belongs to a study of blood T cell repertoires in COVID-19. Study-wide background: The United States, Italy and Spain supplied acute and convalescent COVID-19 samples. The cDNA or gDNA used as material had been derived from T cells, B-cell-depleted T cells, or PBMCs.

Study processing details: Amplification of reference gene primers was used by the study to estimate nucleated cell counts. TCRdb's table, derived via immunoSEQ multiplex PCR, lists solely in-frame clones and lacks some. For V, J and clone size, that table is used; D and trimming come from the DNA. In the table there are about 100,000 clones, about 87% of which are singletons. Trimming took 3 bases from V and 4 from J; bases not matched to a gene: 9. The CDR3 is 16 residues long. The germline gives CDR1 SGDLS, CDR2 YYNGEE. The rearrangement links TRBV9 to TRBJ2-5; 10 nucleotides align to TRBD1. The TCR originated in a man between 50 and 59 years old with acute or convalescent COVID-19. Sequenced input: peripheral blood. The CDR3 loop is CASSETGQGLSETQYF. Here the CDR3 DNA reads TGTGCCAGCAGCGAGACGGGACAGGGGCTCTCAGAGACCCAGTACTTC.